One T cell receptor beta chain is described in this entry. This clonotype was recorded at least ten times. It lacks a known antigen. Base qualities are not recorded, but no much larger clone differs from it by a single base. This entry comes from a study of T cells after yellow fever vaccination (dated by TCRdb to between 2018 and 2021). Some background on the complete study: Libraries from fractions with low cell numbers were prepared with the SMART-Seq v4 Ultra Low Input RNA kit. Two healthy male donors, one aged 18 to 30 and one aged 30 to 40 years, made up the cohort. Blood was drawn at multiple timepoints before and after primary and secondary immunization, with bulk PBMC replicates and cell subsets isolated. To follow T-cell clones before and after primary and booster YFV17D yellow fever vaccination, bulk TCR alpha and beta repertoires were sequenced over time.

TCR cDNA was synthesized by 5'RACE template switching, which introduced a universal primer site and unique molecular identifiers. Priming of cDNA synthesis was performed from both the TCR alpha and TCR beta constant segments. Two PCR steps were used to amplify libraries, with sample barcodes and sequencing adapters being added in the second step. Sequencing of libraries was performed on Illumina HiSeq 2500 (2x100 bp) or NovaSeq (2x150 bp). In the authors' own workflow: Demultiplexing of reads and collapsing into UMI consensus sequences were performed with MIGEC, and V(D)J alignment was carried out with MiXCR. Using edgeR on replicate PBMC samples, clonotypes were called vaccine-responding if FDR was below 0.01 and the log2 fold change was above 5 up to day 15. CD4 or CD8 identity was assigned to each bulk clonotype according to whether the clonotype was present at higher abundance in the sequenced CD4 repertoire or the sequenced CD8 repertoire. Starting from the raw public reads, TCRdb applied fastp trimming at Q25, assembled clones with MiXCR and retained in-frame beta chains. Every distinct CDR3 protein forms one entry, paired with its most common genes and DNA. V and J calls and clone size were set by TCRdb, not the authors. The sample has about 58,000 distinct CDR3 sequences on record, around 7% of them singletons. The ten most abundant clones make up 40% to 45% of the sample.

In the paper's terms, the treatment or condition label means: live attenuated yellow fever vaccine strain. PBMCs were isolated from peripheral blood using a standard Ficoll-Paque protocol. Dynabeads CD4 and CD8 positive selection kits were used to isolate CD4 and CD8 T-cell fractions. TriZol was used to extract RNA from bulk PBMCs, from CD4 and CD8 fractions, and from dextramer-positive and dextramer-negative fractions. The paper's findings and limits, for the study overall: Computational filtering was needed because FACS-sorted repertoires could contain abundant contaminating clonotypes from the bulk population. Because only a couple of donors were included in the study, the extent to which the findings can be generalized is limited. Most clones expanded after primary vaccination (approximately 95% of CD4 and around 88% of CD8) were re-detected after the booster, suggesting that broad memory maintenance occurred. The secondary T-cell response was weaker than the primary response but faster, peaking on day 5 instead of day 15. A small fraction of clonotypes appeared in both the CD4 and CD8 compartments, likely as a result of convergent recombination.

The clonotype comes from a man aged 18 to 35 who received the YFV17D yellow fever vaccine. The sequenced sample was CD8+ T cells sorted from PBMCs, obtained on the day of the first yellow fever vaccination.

Here is the DNA: TGCGCCAGGACCGGGACAGGGGTCGACGAGCAGTACTTC. It specifies CARTGTGVDEQYF. The chain employs TRBV5-1 and TRBJ2-7, with 10 junctional bases fitting TRBD1. Inclusive of the bounding cysteine and phenylalanine, the CDR3 is 13 residues long. The entry retains the CDR3 DNA only, 39 bases that are in frame from base 1. The CDR1 and CDR2 encoded by the germline V gene are SGHRS and YFSETQ. Here V drops 8 bases and J drops 5 bases, and the junction holds 7 bases not matched to any gene.